The clone carrying this TCR beta chain was seen a single time. Its antigen is currently unknown. The method was immunoSEQ multiplex PCR; TCRdb's version includes in-frame clones alone and lacks a portion of them. The repertoire has 12,000 to 15,000 clones, around four fifths of them found once; the top ten carry around 1.2%. The data stem from a study of T cells after posttransplantation cyclophosphamide. Study-wide results and limits: Later post-transplant blood repertoires were often dominated by donor CD8+ memory clones. TRB overlap between skin or GI tissue T cells and blood was limited.

Trimming cost V 5 bases and J 8 bases; bases outside gene matches: 4. Germline assignment: CDR1 LNHDA and CDR2 SQIVND (reference sequence). There are 12 residues in the CDR3. The chain has TRBV19 and TRBJ1-2; 8 bases are shared with TRBD1. The receptor was derived from a man in his forties or fifties. The sequenced sample consisted of memory CD4+ T cells sorted from PBMCs. This CDR3 is CASSGDRGGYTF. As DNA, the CDR3 is TGTGCCAGTAGTGGAGACAGGGGCGGCTACACCTTC.